This T cell receptor (beta chain) comes out of a study of cytomegalovirus exposure and HLA in healthy donors. Study results and limitations: In vitro work confirmed that three CMV-associated chains recognize CMV antigens. A prior analysis recorded that most TCR beta V segments were productive about 90% or about 30% of the time. In a later analysis, about 17,000 TCR beta sequences were associated with HLA alleles at 0.05 false discovery rate.

The CDR3 spans 15 residues. Between the trimmed V and J ends, which lost 0 bases and 0 bases, there was a span of 6 bases. Germline CDR1 MNHNS, CDR2 SASEGT. To note about this clone: Its antigen is not identified. A much larger clone is a single base away; this may be a read error. This same CDR3 is encoded by further DNA sequences in the sample.

Whereas donors were nominally healthy upon sampling, unrecorded immune exposures were probable. The PCR contained 60 Vbeta and 13 Jbeta primers. Assay: immunoSEQ multiplex PCR; the TCRdb copy retains only in-frame clones and omits some. The sample has approximately 160,000 clones, roughly four fifths seen once. The genes are TRBV6-1 and TRBJ2-1; possibly TRBD2 for D (6 bases). This receptor was identified in a woman aged 18 to 35 in good health and CMV-seronegative. The sample consisted of PBMCs. CDR3 sequence: CASSEAGGSYNEQFF. DNA for the CDR3: TGTGCCAGCAGTGAAGCGGGGGGCTCCTACAATGAGCAGTTCTTC.